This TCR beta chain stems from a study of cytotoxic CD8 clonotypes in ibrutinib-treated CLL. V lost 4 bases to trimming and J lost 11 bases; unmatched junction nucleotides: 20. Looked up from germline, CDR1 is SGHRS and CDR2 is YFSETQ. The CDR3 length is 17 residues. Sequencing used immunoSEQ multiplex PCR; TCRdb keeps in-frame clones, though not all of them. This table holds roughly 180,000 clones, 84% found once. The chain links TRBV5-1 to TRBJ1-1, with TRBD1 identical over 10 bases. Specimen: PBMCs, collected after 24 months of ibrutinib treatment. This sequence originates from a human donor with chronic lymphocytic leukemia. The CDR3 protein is CASSPVRDRGYDFPAFF. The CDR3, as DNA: TGCGCCAGCAGCCCTGTCCGGGACAGGGGTTATGACTTCCCGGCTTTCTTT.